This T cell receptor beta chain stems from a study of T-cell memory formation after mild COVID-19. Germline loops: CDR1 MNHNS, CDR2 SASEGT. This CDR3 region has 15 residues. The V and J ends lost 4 bases and 5 bases respectively, with 16 bases between them. Libraries for TCRalpha and TCRbeta carried sample barcodes and unique molecular identifiers via 5'RACE. MiXCR was run by TCRdb on the 5' RACE reads, yielding one entry per CDR3 protein. This sample has 75,000 to 95,000 distinct CDR3 sequences, with about 13% found just once. Study-level findings and limits: Pre-infection memory held some responding clones, suggesting pre-existing cross-reactive T cells responded. The CD4+ clones that contracted clustered mainly within CM and EM, and the CD8+ clones concentrated in EMRA. Still unconfirmed is whether the second-wave clones peaking on day 37 recognized SARS-CoV-2.

In the case of this clonotype: Its matching antigen is unknown.

This chain joins TRBV6-1 and TRBJ2-3; D is possibly TRBD1 or TRBD2 (6 bases each). The TCR originated in an adult woman who had mild COVID-19 (a few samples of this study predate the infection). Cell type and time point are not known. Sequencing input: PBMCs or a T cell subset sorted from them (not recorded which). The DNA of the CDR3 is TGTGCCAGCAGTGGGGTGAGGGGGGCGGAAGATACGCAGTATTTT. It translates to CASSGVRGAEDTQYF.